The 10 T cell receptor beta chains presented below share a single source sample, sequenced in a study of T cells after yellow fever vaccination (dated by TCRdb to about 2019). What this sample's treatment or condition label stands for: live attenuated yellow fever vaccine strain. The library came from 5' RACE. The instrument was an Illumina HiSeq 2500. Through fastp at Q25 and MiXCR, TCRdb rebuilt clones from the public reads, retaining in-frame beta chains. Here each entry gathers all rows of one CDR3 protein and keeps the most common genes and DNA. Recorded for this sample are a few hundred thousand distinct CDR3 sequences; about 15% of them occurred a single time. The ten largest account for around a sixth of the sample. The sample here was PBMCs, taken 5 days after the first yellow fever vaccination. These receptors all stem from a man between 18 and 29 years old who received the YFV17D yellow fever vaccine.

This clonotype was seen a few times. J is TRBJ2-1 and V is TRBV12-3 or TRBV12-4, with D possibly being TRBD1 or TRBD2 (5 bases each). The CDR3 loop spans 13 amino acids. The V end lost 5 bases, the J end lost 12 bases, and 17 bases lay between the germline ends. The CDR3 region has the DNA TGTGCCAGCAGTCCGCTGGGGGTTGTGGGGCAGTTCTTC. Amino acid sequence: CASSPLGVVGQFF.

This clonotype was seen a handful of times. CDR3 protein: CASSPFQPGLAKSLAYNEQFF. The CDR3 DNA is TGTGCCAGCAGCCCGTTCCAACCGGGACTAGCGAAGTCCCTAGCCTACAATGAGCAGTTCTTC. V and J are TRBV3-1 and TRBJ2-1, with 10 bases identical to TRBD2. The germline gives CDR1 LGHDT, CDR2 YNNKEL (reference sequence). V shed 4 bases and J 2 bases; nucleotides not matched to a gene: 20. The CDR3 has 21 amino acids.

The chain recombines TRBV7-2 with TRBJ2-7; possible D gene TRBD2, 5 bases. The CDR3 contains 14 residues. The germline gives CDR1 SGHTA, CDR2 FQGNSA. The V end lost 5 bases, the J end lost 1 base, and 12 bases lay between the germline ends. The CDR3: CASSPRRESYEQYF. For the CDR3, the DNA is TGTGCCAGCAGCCCCAGACGGGAATCCTACGAGCAGTACTTC.

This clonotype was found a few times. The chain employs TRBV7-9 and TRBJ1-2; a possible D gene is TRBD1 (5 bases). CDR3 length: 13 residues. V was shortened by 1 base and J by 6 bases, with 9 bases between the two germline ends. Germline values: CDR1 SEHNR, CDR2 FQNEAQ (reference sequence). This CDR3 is CASSLGGLDGYTF. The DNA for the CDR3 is TGTGCCAGCAGCTTAGGGGGGTTGGATGGCTACACCTTC.

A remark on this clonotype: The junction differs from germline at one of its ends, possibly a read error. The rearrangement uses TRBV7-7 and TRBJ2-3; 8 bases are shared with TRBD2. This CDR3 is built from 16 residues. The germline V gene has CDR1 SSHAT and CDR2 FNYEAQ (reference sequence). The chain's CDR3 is CASSPMAGGRTDTQYF. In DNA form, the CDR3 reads TGTGCTAGCAGCCCGATGGCGGGGGGTCGGACAGATACGCAGTATTTT.

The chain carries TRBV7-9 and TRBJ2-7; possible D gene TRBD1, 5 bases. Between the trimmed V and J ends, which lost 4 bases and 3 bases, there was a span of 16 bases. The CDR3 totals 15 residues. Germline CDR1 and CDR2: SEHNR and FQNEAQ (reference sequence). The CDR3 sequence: CASSSGRGRNYEQYV. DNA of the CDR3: TGTGCCAGCAGCTCCGGTAGGGGCCGAAACTACGAGCAGTACGTC.

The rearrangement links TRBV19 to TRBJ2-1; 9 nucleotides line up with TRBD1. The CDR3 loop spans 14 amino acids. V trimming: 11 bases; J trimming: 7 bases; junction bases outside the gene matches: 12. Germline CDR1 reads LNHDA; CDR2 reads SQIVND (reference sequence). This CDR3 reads CARGGQGIPNEQFF. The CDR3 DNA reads TGTGCCCGAGGAGGACAGGGGATACCTAATGAGCAGTTCTTC.

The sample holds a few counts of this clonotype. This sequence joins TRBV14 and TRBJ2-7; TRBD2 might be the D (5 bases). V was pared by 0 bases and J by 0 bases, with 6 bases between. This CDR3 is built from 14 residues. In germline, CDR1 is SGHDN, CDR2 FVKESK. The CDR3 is CASSQEGSSYEQYV. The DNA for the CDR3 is TGTGCCAGCAGCCAAGAGGGGAGCTCCTACGAGCAGTACGTC.

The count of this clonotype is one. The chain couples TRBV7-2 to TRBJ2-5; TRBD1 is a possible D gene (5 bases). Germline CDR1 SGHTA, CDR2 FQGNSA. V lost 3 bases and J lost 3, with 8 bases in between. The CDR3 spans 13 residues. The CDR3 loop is CASSFREKETQYF. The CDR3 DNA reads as TGTGCCAGCAGCTTCAGGGAAAAAGAGACCCAGTACTTC.

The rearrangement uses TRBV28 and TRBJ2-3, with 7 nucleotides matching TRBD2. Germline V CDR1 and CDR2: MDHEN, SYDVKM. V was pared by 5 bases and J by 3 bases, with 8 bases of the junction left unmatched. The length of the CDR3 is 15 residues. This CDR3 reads CASSPPLAPTDTQYF. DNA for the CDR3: TGTGCCAGCAGTCCTCCACTAGCGCCAACAGATACGCAGTATTTT.